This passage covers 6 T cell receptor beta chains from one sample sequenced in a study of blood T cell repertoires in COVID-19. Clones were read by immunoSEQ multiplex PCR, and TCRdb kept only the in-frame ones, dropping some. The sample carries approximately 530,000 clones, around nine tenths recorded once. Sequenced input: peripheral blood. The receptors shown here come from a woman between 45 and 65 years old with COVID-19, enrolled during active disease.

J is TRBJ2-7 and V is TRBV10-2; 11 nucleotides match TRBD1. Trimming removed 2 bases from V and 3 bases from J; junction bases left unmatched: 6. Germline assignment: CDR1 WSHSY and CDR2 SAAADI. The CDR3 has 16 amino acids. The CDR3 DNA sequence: TGCGCCAGCAGTGAGGCGGGACAGGGGGGCAGCTACGAGCAGTACTTC. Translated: CASSEAGQGGSYEQYF.

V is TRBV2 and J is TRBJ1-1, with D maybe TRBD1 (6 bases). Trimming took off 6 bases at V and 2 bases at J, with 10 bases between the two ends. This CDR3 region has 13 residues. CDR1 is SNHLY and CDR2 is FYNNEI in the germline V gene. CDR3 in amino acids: CASRTGPNTEAFF. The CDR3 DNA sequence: TGTGCCAGCAGGACAGGCCCTAACACTGAAGCTTTCTTT.

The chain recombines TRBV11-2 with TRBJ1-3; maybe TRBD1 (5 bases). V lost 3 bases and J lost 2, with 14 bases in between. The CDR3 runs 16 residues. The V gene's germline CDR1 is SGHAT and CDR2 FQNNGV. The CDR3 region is CASSFLLGLAGNTIYF. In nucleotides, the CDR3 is TGTGCCAGCAGCTTTCTTCTGGGACTGGCTGGAAACACCATATATTTT.

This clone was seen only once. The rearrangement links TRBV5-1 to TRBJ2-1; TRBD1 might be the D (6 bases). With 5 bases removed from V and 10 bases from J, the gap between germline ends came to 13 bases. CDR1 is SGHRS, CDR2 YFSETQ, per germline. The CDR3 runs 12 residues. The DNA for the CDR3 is TGCGCCAGCAGATTCGCAGGGGACGAGCAGTTCTTC. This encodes CASRFAGDEQFF.

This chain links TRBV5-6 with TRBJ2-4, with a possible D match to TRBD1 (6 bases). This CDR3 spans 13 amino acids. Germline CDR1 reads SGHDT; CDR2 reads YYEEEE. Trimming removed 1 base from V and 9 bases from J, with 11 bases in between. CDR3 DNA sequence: TGTGCCAGCAGCTTGAGTGGGGGCGGCATTCAGTACTTC. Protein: CASSLSGGGIQYF. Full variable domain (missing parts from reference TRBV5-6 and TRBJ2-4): DAGVTQSPTHLIKTRGQQVTLRCSPKSGHDTVSWYQQALGQGPQFIFQYYEEEERQRGNFPDRFSGHQFPNYSSELNVNALLLGDSALYLCASSLSGGGIQYFGAGTRLSVL.

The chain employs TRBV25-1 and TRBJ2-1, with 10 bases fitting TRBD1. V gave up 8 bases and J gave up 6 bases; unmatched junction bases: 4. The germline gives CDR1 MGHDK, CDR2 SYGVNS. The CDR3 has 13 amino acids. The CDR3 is CASGGTGVNEQFF. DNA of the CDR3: TGTGCCAGCGGAGGGACAGGGGTCAATGAGCAGTTCTTC.